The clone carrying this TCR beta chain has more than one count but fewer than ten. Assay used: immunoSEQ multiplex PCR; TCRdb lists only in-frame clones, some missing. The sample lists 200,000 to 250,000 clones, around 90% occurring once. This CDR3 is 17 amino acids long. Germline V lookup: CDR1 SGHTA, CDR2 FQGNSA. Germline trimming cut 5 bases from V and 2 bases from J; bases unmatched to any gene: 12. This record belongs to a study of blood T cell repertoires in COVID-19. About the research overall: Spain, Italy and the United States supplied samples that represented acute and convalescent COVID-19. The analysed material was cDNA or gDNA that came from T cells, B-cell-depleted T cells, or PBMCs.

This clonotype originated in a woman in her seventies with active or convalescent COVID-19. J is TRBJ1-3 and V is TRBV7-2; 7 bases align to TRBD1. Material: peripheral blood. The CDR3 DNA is TGTGCCAGCAGCCCCTCCTCGGACAGGTGGGCTGGAAACACCATATATTTT. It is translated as CASSPSSDRWAGNTIYF.